This TCR beta chain was retrieved from a study of shared clonotypes between healthy human individuals. With respect to this clone: The antigen remains undetermined.

Deletions cut 3 bases from V and 8 bases from J, with 4 bases between. The CDR3 has 10 residues. Germline V gives CDR1 MNHEY, CDR2 SMNVEV (reference sequence). Here immunoSEQ multiplex PCR was the method, and the copy in TCRdb shows in-frame clones only, minus some. This sample has approximately 2.3 million clones, with roughly 93% found just once. Study results and caveats: With a few donors compared, 4.5% to 6.5% of naive CD4 clonotypes were shared.

The sample was naive CD4+ T cells from PBMCs. Subset reported: CD45RA+ positively selected. This chain joins TRBV27 and TRBJ1-2; D is undetermined. The receptor was derived from a man aged 18 to 35 in good health. Some clones in this sample may be carry-over from other donors' samples. CDR3: CASSFNGYTF. For the CDR3, the DNA is TGTGCCAGCAGTTTCAACGGCTACACCTTC.